The source of this T cell receptor (beta chain) is a study of regulatory T cells in long-lasting Graves disease. Both iRepertoire HTBI primers and Arm-PCR of CDR3 regions were used to build the TCR beta libraries. In TCRdb, the multiplex PCR reads were re-called with MiXCR into one record per CDR3 protein. The sample contains more than 400,000 distinct CDR3 sequences, about 16% of which appear only once. This clonotype was counted ten times or more. Described time point: newly diagnosed GD, antithyroid drugs for less than 3 months. Extracted RNA from PBMCs served as the source of the TCR library. The data were also submitted as part of a second study, on T cells in Graves' hyperthyroidism and ophthalmopathy.

The TCR originated in a woman aged 25 to 39 with Graves disease. The sequences come from peripheral blood mononuclear cells (PBMCs), collected at new diagnosis, from a patient treated with antithyroid drugs.

This chain's CDR3 is CASSLDRTYNEQFF. CDR3 nucleotide sequence: TGTGCCAGCAGTTTGGACAGAACCTACAATGAGCAGTTCTTC. The J gene is TRBJ2-1, the V gene TRBV27; a possible D gene is TRBD1 (6 bases). V was clipped by 3 bases and J by 2 bases, with 8 bases between them. CDR3 length equals 14 residues. Germline V gene lookup returns CDR1 MNHEY and CDR2 SMNVEV (reference sequence).